The 27 T cell receptor beta chains below all came from one sample that was sequenced in a study of identical twins. TCRdb processed the 5' RACE reads anew with MiXCR; each CDR3 protein has one entry. The sample includes 420,000 or so distinct CDR3 sequences, less than 20% of them seen just once. The sequencing input was naive T cells sorted from blood. These receptor sequences come from a man in his fifties or sixties in good health.

This clonotype was observed many times. V and J are TRBV28 and TRBJ2-3; D is possibly TRBD2 (6 bases). Germline CDR1 reads MDHEN; CDR2 reads SYDVKM. The CDR3 contains 14 residues. V dropped 5 bases and J dropped 2 bases, with 11 bases sitting between them. The CDR3 DNA reads TGTGCCAGCAGTACGGGACTTAACACAGATACGCAGTATTTT. Translation gives CASSTGLNTDTQYF.

V is TRBV13 and J is TRBJ2-1; D could derive from TRBD1 or TRBD2 (5 bases each). Germline-derived CDR1 and CDR2 are PRHDT and FYEKMQ (reference sequence). Between the trimmed V and J ends, which lost 4 bases and 12 bases, there was a span of 16 bases. The CDR3 is 13 residues long. The CDR3 loop is CASSYKLEGVQFF. The CDR3 region has the DNA TGTGCCAGCAGCTACAAACTAGAAGGGGTGCAGTTCTTC.

V usage is TRBV6-1 and J usage is TRBJ1-1, with a possible D match to TRBD1 (5 bases). Germline V lookup: CDR1 MNHNS, CDR2 SASEGT. The germline V and J ends were trimmed by 1 base and 0 bases, with 9 bases remaining between them. The CDR3 has 15 amino acids. This CDR3 is CASSEDPGLNTEAFF. The CDR3 DNA is TGTGCCAGCAGTGAAGATCCGGGGCTGAACACTGAAGCTTTCTTT.

In its sample, this clonotype was seen many times. The chain is built from TRBV5-1 and TRBJ2-7; 10 nucleotides match TRBD1. Germline V CDR1 and CDR2: SGHRS, YFSETQ. CDR3 size: 16 residues. Trimming removed 0 bases from V and 1 base from J; junction bases left unmatched: 4. The CDR3 region is CASSLAAGQGSYEQYF. CDR3 nucleotide sequence: TGCGCCAGCAGCTTGGCCGCGGGACAGGGGTCCTACGAGCAGTACTTC.

A few counts support this clonotype. The chain has TRBV10-3 and TRBJ2-7; 8 nucleotides match TRBD1. J was trimmed by 3 bases and V by 9 bases; bases with no gene match: 10. In germline, CDR1 is ENHRY, CDR2 SYGVKD. This CDR3 contains 14 residues. This CDR3 is CAIAPGQEDYEQYF. Here the CDR3 DNA reads TGTGCCATAGCCCCGGGACAGGAAGACTACGAGCAGTACTTC.

This clonotype occurred many times. V and J are TRBV10-3 and TRBJ2-7; TRBD1 or TRBD2 may be the D gene (5 bases each). Germline loops: CDR1 ENHRY, CDR2 SYGVKD. This CDR3 is 14 amino acids long. The V gene lost 6 bases and the J gene lost 2 bases, with 14 bases spanning the gap. The CDR3 DNA sequence: TGTGCCATCAGGGGGACGGCGGTGACCTACGAGCAGTACTTC. This sequence encodes CAIRGTAVTYEQYF.

This clonotype was seen more than once but under ten times. This chain uses TRBV4-3 with TRBJ2-7, with unresolved D. V was clipped by 0 bases and J by 2 bases, with 14 bases between them. The germline V gene has CDR1 LGHNA and CDR2 YSLEER. CDR3 size: 16 residues. CDR3 residues: CASSQETSVPTYEQYF. CDR3 nucleotide sequence: TGCGCCAGCAGCCAAGAAACGTCTGTCCCCACCTACGAGCAGTACTTC.

This clonotype was detected a few times. The gene calls are TRBV12-3 or TRBV12-4 and TRBJ1-6; the D gene is possibly TRBD1 (5 bases). The CDR3 runs 13 residues. V was pared by 8 bases and J by 10 bases, with 15 bases between. CDR3 in DNA: TGTGCCAGCTTCGAGGGGCTAGGGTCACCCCTCCACTTT. Its protein is CASFEGLGSPLHF.

This clonotype was observed a few times. V and J are TRBV13 and TRBJ1-2; D is ambiguous. Per germline, CDR1 PRHDT and CDR2 FYEKMQ (reference sequence). This CDR3 comprises 15 residues. Trimming removed 2 bases at V and 4 bases at J, with 14 bases between. The CDR3: CASSLRSGLVYGYTF. The CDR3 DNA reads TGTGCCAGCAGCTTAAGGTCCGGCCTCGTCTATGGCTACACCTTC.

The chain recombines TRBV10-3 with TRBJ1-2, with 8 bases aligning to TRBD1. The CDR3 spans 13 residues. Germline V gene data show CDR1 as ENHRY and CDR2 as SYGVKD. V gave up 4 bases and J gave up 8 bases; unmatched junction bases: 6. CDR3 region: CAISGQGAFGYTF. The CDR3 DNA follows: TGTGCCATCAGTGGCCAGGGGGCCTTCGGCTACACCTTC.

This clonotype occurred many times. The genes are TRBV7-8 and TRBJ2-3, with 7 bases identical to TRBD1. The germline CDR1 and CDR2 sequences are SGHVS and FQNEAQ. This CDR3 has 15 amino acids. With V trimmed by 4 bases and J by 1 base, 5 bases remained unmatched. As DNA, the CDR3 is TGTGCCAGCAGCTCGACAGGGTATGGCACAGATACGCAGTATTTT. Its translation is CASSSTGYGTDTQYF.

The chain has TRBV5-6 and TRBJ2-2, with 7 bases fitting TRBD1. The CDR3 runs 11 residues. Germline V gene sequence: CDR1 SGHDT, CDR2 YYEEEE. The CDR3, as DNA: TGTCTCAGCAGCTGGGACAGTGAGGTGTTTTTT. This encodes CLSSWDSEVFF.

This clonotype was seen only a few times. The chain carries TRBV7-6 and TRBJ2-3; TRBD1 aligns across 12 bases. Germline CDR1 reads SGHVS; CDR2 reads FNYEAQ. With V trimmed by 5 bases and J by 4 bases, 16 bases remained unmatched. This CDR3 comprises 19 residues. CDR3 region: CASSRPPDRDRGPADTQYF. The CDR3 bases are TGTGCCAGCAGCCGACCGCCCGACCGGGACAGGGGGCCGGCAGATACGCAGTATTTT.

This clonotype was recorded at least ten times. The rearrangement uses TRBV20-1 and TRBJ2-1; 15 bases match TRBD2. The CDR3 extends over 16 amino acids. CDR1 is DFQATT, CDR2 SNEGSKA, per germline (reference sequence). J was trimmed by 4 bases and V by 1 base; bases with no gene match: 2. The CDR3 nucleotides read TGCAGTGCTAGAGGGACTAGCGGGAGGGCTTACAATGAGCAGTTCTTC. Residues: CSARGTSGRAYNEQFF.

This clonotype was seen only a few times. The chain uses TRBV29-1 and TRBJ2-2; the match to TRBD1 covers 7 bases. Germline assignment: CDR1 SQVTM and CDR2 ANQGSEA. Germline trimming cut 7 bases from V and 1 base from J; bases unmatched to any gene: 6. The CDR3 loop spans 14 amino acids. The CDR3 is CSAWGTENTGELFF. The CDR3 DNA reads as TGCAGCGCCTGGGGGACAGAGAACACCGGGGAGCTGTTTTTT.

This clonotype was recorded many times. The V gene is TRBV6-5, the J gene TRBJ1-5, with D possibly TRBD1 on 5 matching bases. CDR3 length equals 14 residues. Per the germline V gene, CDR1 is MNHEY and CDR2 is SVGAGI. The V end lost 0 bases, the J end lost 5 bases, and 8 bases lay between the germline ends. The CDR3 bases are TGTGCCAGCAGTTACTCGGGGCGGGATCAGCCCCAGCATTTT. Amino acids: CASSYSGRDQPQHF.

The chain has TRBV29-1 and TRBJ2-3, with D unclear. Germline CDR1 is SQVTM and CDR2 is ANQGSEA. This CDR3 is built from 10 residues. V dropped 6 bases and J dropped 6 bases, with 7 bases sitting between them. The DNA for the CDR3 is TGCAGCGTAGCCTGGGATACGCAGTATTTT. It specifies CSVAWDTQYF.

This clonotype was recorded a few times. The rearrangement links TRBV6-2 or TRBV6-3 to TRBJ2-1; 12 nucleotides line up with TRBD2. Germline trimming cut 6 bases from V and 15 bases from J; bases unmatched to any gene: 6. Germline CDR1 MNHEY, CDR2 SVGEGT. The CDR3 totals 12 residues. CDR3: CASRSLAGGWFF. In DNA form, the CDR3 reads TGTGCCAGCAGATCTCTAGCGGGAGGGTGGTTCTTC.

DNA of the CDR3: TGTGCCAGCAGTTACTCCTCCCAATACAATGAGCAGTTCTTC. It specifies CASSYSSQYNEQFF. The chain recombines TRBV6-5 with TRBJ2-1; no definite D call. The germline gives CDR1 MNHEY, CDR2 SVGAGI. V lost 0 bases to trimming and J lost 4 bases, with 7 bases between them. The CDR3 is 14 amino acids.

The V and J genes are TRBV14 and TRBJ2-1; D gene uncertain. Trimming removed 0 bases from V and 0 bases from J, with 9 bases in between. Germline assignment: CDR1 SGHDN and CDR2 FVKESK. The CDR3 totals 16 residues. As DNA, the CDR3 is TGTGCCAGCAGCCAAGAGGCGGCTCACTCCTACAATGAGCAGTTCTTC. As protein: CASSQEAAHSYNEQFF.

In its sample, this clonotype was seen many times. The rearrangement links TRBV7-9 to TRBJ1-4; tentatively, D is TRBD1 (5 bases). Trimming removed 0 bases from V and 5 bases from J, with 13 bases in between. The CDR3 loop spans 16 amino acids. Germline CDR1 reads SEHNR; CDR2 reads FQNEAQ (reference sequence). CDR3 loop: CASSLAGTASNEKLFF. CDR3 DNA: TGTGCCAGCAGCTTAGCAGGGACCGCCTCCAATGAAAAACTGTTTTTT.

V is TRBV7-6 and J is TRBJ2-5; D possibly uses TRBD1 or TRBD2 (6 bases each). The CDR3 totals 14 residues. CDR1 and CDR2 from the germline V gene are SGHVS and FNYEAQ. V lost 5 bases and J lost 5, with 15 bases in between. In nucleotides, the CDR3 is TGTGCCAGCAGCATCGGGGGCGCCGGGGAGACCCAGTACTTC. Residues: CASSIGGAGETQYF.

V and J are TRBV20-1 and TRBJ1-2; possible D gene TRBD1, 6 bases. There are 15 residues in the CDR3. With 6 bases removed from V and 1 base from J, the gap between germline ends came to 18 bases. The germline V gene has CDR1 DFQATT and CDR2 SNEGSKA (reference sequence). This CDR3 is CSAPGRGGLNYGYTF. The CDR3, as DNA: TGCAGTGCCCCCGGGAGGGGGGGGCTTAACTATGGCTACACCTTC.

In its sample, this clonotype was seen many times. The chain carries TRBV6-5 and TRBJ1-5; D is undetermined. V shed 0 bases and J shed 1 base, with 7 bases lying between them. This CDR3 has 15 residues. CDR1 and CDR2 from the germline V gene are MNHEY and SVGAGI. CDR3 nucleotide sequence: TGTGCCAGCAGTTACTCCCGGTACAGCAATCAGCCCCAGCATTTT. Protein: CASSYSRYSNQPQHF.

The chain employs TRBV4-1 and TRBJ2-5; TRBD2 aligns across 10 bases. The V and J ends lost 3 bases and 2 bases, in that order; junction bases with no gene match: 9. The length of the CDR3 is 17 residues. Germline CDR1 MGHRA, CDR2 YSYEKL. Written as DNA, the CDR3 is TGCGCCAGCAGCCAGGGAGCGGGGGGGAGTCTTCAAGAGACCCAGTACTTC. Amino acids: CASSQGAGGSLQETQYF.

This rearrangement joins TRBV11-2 to TRBJ1-2, with unresolved D. Trimming stripped 6 bases from V and 6 bases from J, with 11 bases between. The CDR3 length is 12 residues. Germline loops: CDR1 SGHAT, CDR2 FQNNGV. The DNA of the CDR3 is TGTGCCAGCAGGTCTGCCGTTGATGGCTACACCTTC. It yields the protein CASRSAVDGYTF.

This clonotype was detected a few times. This sequence joins TRBV7-9 and TRBJ2-3; 8 nucleotides agree with TRBD1. CDR1 and CDR2 (germline): SEHNR, FQNEAQ (reference sequence). CDR3 length equals 14 residues. The V and J ends lost 3 bases and 2 bases, in that order; junction bases with no gene match: 1. CDR3: CASSFRGPTDTQYF. The DNA of the CDR3 is TGTGCCAGCAGCTTCAGGGGGCCCACAGATACGCAGTATTTT. The complete variable domain, with remaining parts taken from reference TRBV7-9 and TRBJ2-3, reads DTGVSQNPRHKITKRGQNVTFRCDPISEHNRLYWYRQTLGQGPEFLTYFQNEAQLEKSRLLSDRFSAERPKGSFSTLEIQRTEQGDSAMYLCASSFRGPTDTQYFGPGTRLTVL.